This T cell receptor beta chain was sequenced for a study of shared clonotypes between healthy human individuals. Study details: Researchers drew samples from two women and a few men aged 18 to 49.

V was pared by 1 base and J by 2 bases, with 14 bases between. The CDR3 extends over 16 amino acids. Germline V gene sequence: CDR1 SEHNR, CDR2 FQNEAQ (reference sequence). Unsorted PBMC DNA sequencing spanned ten immunoSEQ deep assay plates. Original processing methods: Because ImmunoSEQ provided only junction sequences with no quality scores, the filtering differed. Generated by immunoSEQ multiplex PCR, the TCRdb table keeps only in-frame clones and is missing some. D and trimming were read from the DNA, whereas the V and J calls and clone size are those reported in that table. The sample holds 450,000 to 650,000 clones, around 80% seen once. This clone has just one count.

The TCR comes from a woman in her forties in good health. Some clones in this sample may be carry-over from other donors' samples. Sequencing was carried out using PBMCs. The chain is built from TRBV7-9 and TRBJ2-5, with D tentatively TRBD1 (5 bases). CDR3 in DNA: TGTGCCAGCAGCTTAGGGAGACAGATCCTACAAGAGACCCAGTACTTC. It specifies CASSLGRQILQETQYF.